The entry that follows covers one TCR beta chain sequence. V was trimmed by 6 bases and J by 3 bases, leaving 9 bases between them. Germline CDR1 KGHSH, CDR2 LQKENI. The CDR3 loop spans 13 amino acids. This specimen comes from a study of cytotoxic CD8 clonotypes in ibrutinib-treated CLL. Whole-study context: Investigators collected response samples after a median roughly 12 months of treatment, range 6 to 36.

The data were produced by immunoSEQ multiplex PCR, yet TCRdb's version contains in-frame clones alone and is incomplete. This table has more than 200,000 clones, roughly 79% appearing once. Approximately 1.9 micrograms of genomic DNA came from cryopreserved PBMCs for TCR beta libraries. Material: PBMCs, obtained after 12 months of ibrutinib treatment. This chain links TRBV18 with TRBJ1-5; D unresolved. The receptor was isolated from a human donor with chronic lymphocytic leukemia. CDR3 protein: CASSDTDNQPQHF. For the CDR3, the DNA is TGTGCCAGCTCTGACACCGACAATCAGCCCCAGCATTTT.